This T cell receptor (beta chain) was identified in a study of CD8 T cells in ankylosing spondylitis. This clonotype has more than one count but fewer than ten. Its specificity is not known. Germline V lookup: CDR1 MNHEY, CDR2 SVGEGT. Between the trimmed V and J ends, which lost 7 bases and 0 bases, there was a span of 10 bases. The CDR3 length is 14 residues. General study findings and limits: A TCR beta motif of several highly homologous variants seemed to mark ankylosing spondylitis blood.

Making use of molecular barcodes, quantitative 5'-RACE generated TCR beta libraries. TCRdb fed the 5' RACE reads into MiXCR, producing one record per CDR3 protein. The sample has some 400,000 distinct CDR3 sequences, around 24% seen once. Sequencing input: blood, either unsorted or a sorted T cell fraction (not recorded which). The origin of this receptor is a male donor with ankylosing spondylitis. This chain links TRBV6-2 or TRBV6-3 with TRBJ2-1, with D uncertain. In DNA form, the CDR3 reads TGTGCCAGCAACGGTCTGAGCTCCTACAATGAGCAGTTCTTC. Its translation is CASNGLSSYNEQFF.